One and the same sample provided the 24 T cell receptor beta chains below, sequenced in a study of T cell repertoires in cytomegalovirus infection. Their cognate antigens are unknown. TCRdb re-derived calls from the reads in MiXCR, one entry per CDR3 protein. This sample has approximately 990,000 distinct CDR3 sequences, with around 32% found just once. The sample was cultured CD8+ T cells from PBMCs, taken from culture after CMV antigen stimulation. The receptors were gathered from a human donor in good health (CMV status not recorded). Some clones in this sample may be carry-over from other donors' samples.

The CDR3: CASSSRISGAYGYTF. For the CDR3, the DNA is TGTGCCAGCAGCTCTAGAATATCGGGGGCCTATGGCTACACCTTC. The chain carries TRBV7-9 and TRBJ1-2, with a weak D call TRBD1 (6 bases). The germline gives CDR1 SEHNR, CDR2 FQNEAQ (reference sequence). The CDR3 extends over 15 amino acids. The V and J ends lost 4 bases and 4 bases respectively, with 16 bases between them.

This chain links TRBV5-6 with TRBJ1-1; D gene unclear. The CDR3 totals 13 residues. CDR1 is SGHDT, CDR2 YYEEEE, per germline. V was pared by 7 bases and J by 0 bases, with 10 bases between. CDR3 bases: TGTGCCAGCGGAAAGACATTGAACACTGAAGCTTTCTTT. Its protein product is CASGKTLNTEAFF.

The V gene is TRBV10-3, the J gene TRBJ2-3, with D perhaps assigned TRBD1 or TRBD2 (5 bases each). Germline lookup yields CDR1 ENHRY and CDR2 SYGVKD. Trimming shortened V by 2 bases and J by 1 base, and 10 bases separated the two germline ends. The CDR3 totals 15 residues. As DNA, the CDR3 is TGTGCCATCAGTGAGCTTGGGGACCGCACAGATACGCAGTATTTT. Amino acids: CAISELGDRTDTQYF.

The V and J genes are TRBV7-6 and TRBJ2-6, with D tentatively TRBD1 or TRBD2 (5 bases each). V lost 4 bases and J lost 4, with 20 bases in between. The CDR3 contains 18 residues. CDR1 and CDR2 (germline): SGHVS, FNYEAQ. The CDR3 reads CASSSLLRGIAGANVLTF. The CDR3 DNA follows: TGTGCCAGCAGCTCTTTACTACGGGGCATCGCAGGGGCCAACGTCCTGACTTTC.

The chain links TRBV6-2 or TRBV6-3 to TRBJ2-1, with D possibly being TRBD2 (6 bases). V was pared by 0 bases and J by 3 bases, with 15 bases between. Per the germline V gene, CDR1 is MNHEY and CDR2 is SVGEGT. The CDR3 totals 17 residues. CDR3 region: CASSYSPNRGLYNEQFF. For the CDR3, the DNA is TGTGCCAGCAGTTACTCCCCGAACCGGGGACTCTACAATGAGCAGTTCTTC.

This clonotype showed up many times. The chain employs TRBV12-3 or TRBV12-4 and TRBJ2-1, with 16 bases lining up with TRBD2. The CDR3 contains 22 residues. V dropped 0 bases and J dropped 0; count of bases not matched to a gene: 11. In nucleotides, the CDR3 is TGTGCCAGCAGTTTAGCCGGGACTAGCGGGGGGGCGGGGCTGAGCTCCTACAATGAGCAGTTCTTC. It specifies CASSLAGTSGGAGLSSYNEQFF.

This clonotype was counted ten times or more. The V and J genes are TRBV7-6 and TRBJ1-1; the D is unclear. Trimming took 6 bases from V and 0 from J, leaving 11 bases between them. There are 14 residues in the CDR3. CDR1 SGHVS and CDR2 FNYEAQ come from the germline V gene. The CDR3 nucleotides are TGTGCCAGCAGGCCAGCTACGTTGAACACTGAAGCTTTCTTT. Residues: CASRPATLNTEAFF.

This clonotype showed up just a few times. The chain employs TRBV6-2 or TRBV6-3 and TRBJ2-1; D gene uncertain. There are 15 residues in the CDR3. From germline, CDR1 is MNHEY and CDR2 SVGEGT. The V end lost 6 bases, the J end lost 4 bases, and 16 bases lay between the germline ends. The CDR3 here is CASSRETELYNEQFF. CDR3 in DNA: TGTGCCAGCAGCCGAGAAACAGAGTTATACAATGAGCAGTTCTTC.

V and J are TRBV2 and TRBJ2-1; perhaps TRBD1 as D (6 bases). The CDR3 is made up of 16 amino acids. CDR1 and CDR2 (germline): SNHLY, FYNNEI. V shed 6 bases and J shed 4 bases, with 19 bases lying between them. This chain's CDR3 is CASRHPPGQVYNEQFF. DNA of the CDR3: TGTGCCAGCAGGCACCCTCCGGGACAAGTGTACAATGAGCAGTTCTTC.

This clonotype was seen a handful of times. The rearrangement joins TRBV6-1 to TRBJ2-7; 9 bases match TRBD2. V trimming: 10 bases; J trimming: 0 bases; junction bases outside the gene matches: 7. The germline CDR1 and CDR2 sequences are MNHNS and SASEGT. This CDR3 is built from 14 residues. In nucleotides, the CDR3 is TGTGCCACCTCTAGCGGGGCCCGCTCCTACGAGCAGTACGTC. Its translation: CATSSGARSYEQYV.

The chain recombines TRBV12-5 with TRBJ1-2; 8 bases are shared with TRBD1. The J segment lost 7 bases and the V segment lost 6 bases, leaving 4 bases of the junction unmatched. CDR1 is LGHNT and CDR2 is FRNRAP in the germline V gene. The length of the CDR3 is 12 residues. The CDR3 DNA reads TGTGCTAGTGGCTCAGGGGGCCTTGGCTACACCTTC. Translated, it gives CASGSGGLGYTF.

This clonotype has ten or more counts. This chain joins TRBV11-2 and TRBJ2-5, with 7 bases lining up with TRBD1. In germline, CDR1 is SGHAT, CDR2 FQNNGV. CDR3 length: 15 residues. J was trimmed by 2 bases and V by 1 base; bases with no gene match: 4. The CDR3 DNA follows: TGTGCCAGCAGCTTAGGACCGGGACAGCAAGAGACCCAGTACTTC. Its translation: CASSLGPGQQETQYF.

This clonotype was counted many times. V is TRBV7-9 and J is TRBJ2-7; D possibly corresponds to TRBD1 (5 bases). V shed 3 bases and J shed 2 bases, with 8 bases lying between them. The CDR3 loop spans 13 amino acids. Germline CDR1 and CDR2: SEHNR and FQNEAQ (reference sequence). The CDR3: CASSLTEAYEQYV. The CDR3 DNA reads as TGTGCCAGCAGCTTGACAGAAGCCTACGAGCAGTACGTC.

This clonotype came up a few times. The V gene is TRBV12-3 or TRBV12-4, the J gene TRBJ1-3; weak D call: TRBD1 (6 bases). There are 14 residues in the CDR3. Trimming took off 5 bases at V and 4 bases at J, with 12 bases between the two ends. This CDR3 reads CASSEQGYGNTIYF. In DNA form, the CDR3 reads TGTGCCAGCAGTGAACAGGGTTACGGAAACACCATATATTTT.

V gene TRBV6-6 combines with J gene TRBJ1-4; unclear D gene. The CDR3 consists of 13 residues. The V end was cut by 7 bases, the J end by 0 bases, with 6 bases between. Per germline, CDR1 MNHNY and CDR2 SVGAGI (reference sequence). CDR3 DNA sequence: TGTGCCAGCACTCCCTCAACTAATGAAAAACTGTTTTTT. This sequence encodes CASTPSTNEKLFF.

As DNA, the CDR3 is TGCGCCAGCAGCCACGGGACAGCGGATCAGCCCCAGCATTTT. Translating gives CASSHGTADQPQHF. The chain links TRBV5-1 to TRBJ1-5, with 7 bases identical to TRBD1. Germline assignment: CDR1 SGHRS and CDR2 YFSETQ. J was trimmed by 5 bases and V by 4 bases; bases with no gene match: 6. The CDR3 contains 14 residues.

This clonotype was detected a few times. The V call is TRBV29-1, the J call TRBJ1-1, with D tentatively TRBD1 (5 bases). Germline lookup yields CDR1 SQVTM and CDR2 ANQGSEA. Trimming removed 2 bases at V and 10 bases at J, with 17 bases between. The CDR3 length is 13 residues. CDR3 nucleotide sequence: TGCAGCGTTGAAACGGGGGTAGGGCAGTTAGCTTTCTTT. Its protein is CSVETGVGQLAFF.

This clonotype was found a few times. The chain employs TRBV9 and TRBJ2-5; D might be TRBD2 (5 bases). This CDR3 is built from 15 residues. Germline lookup yields CDR1 SGDLS and CDR2 YYNGEE. V lost 4 bases and J lost 2, with 15 bases in between. The CDR3 sequence: CASSPRRTGQETQYF. The CDR3 DNA sequence: TGTGCCAGCAGCCCCCGACGGACGGGACAAGAGACCCAGTACTTC. Complete variable domain (other parts from reference TRBV9 and TRBJ2-5): DSGVTQTPKHLITATGQRVTLRCSPRSGDLSVYWYQQSLDQGLQFLIQYYNGEERAKGNILERFSAQQFPDLHSELNLSSLELGDSALYFCASSPRRTGQETQYFGPGTRLLVL.

A few counts support this clonotype. The genes are TRBV4-2 and TRBJ2-1, with a possible D match to TRBD2 (6 bases). V lost 6 bases, J lost 0 bases, and 12 bases lay in between. Per the germline V gene, CDR1 is LGHNA and CDR2 is YNFKEQ. This CDR3 region has 15 residues. CDR3 coding DNA: TGTGCCAGCAGACGGGACTTAAGCTCCTACAATGAGCAGTTCTTC. It specifies CASRRDLSSYNEQFF.

The chain combines TRBV6-2 or TRBV6-3 with TRBJ2-3; D is undetermined. The ends were cut back, 5 bases at V and 1 base at J, with 13 bases in the middle. Germline-derived CDR1 and CDR2 are MNHEY and SVGEGT. The CDR3 totals 15 residues. DNA for the CDR3: TGTGCCAGCAGTACCGACCAAGCCCGCACAGATACGCAGTATTTT. The encoded protein is CASSTDQARTDTQYF.

This clonotype was picked up a small number of times. The genes are TRBV7-9 and TRBJ2-7; D ambiguous. V was clipped by 1 base and J by 4 bases, with 8 bases between them. The CDR3 is 13 residues long. Germline CDR1 reads SEHNR; CDR2 reads FQNEAQ (reference sequence). The CDR3 DNA reads TGTGCCAGCAGCTTAGACAAGTGGTACGAGCAGTACTTC. It encodes CASSLDKWYEQYF.

The V gene is TRBV2, the J gene TRBJ2-1, with a weak D call TRBD2 (5 bases). This CDR3 region has 15 residues. Trimming took off 8 bases at V and 4 bases at J, with 18 bases between the two ends. CDR1 SNHLY and CDR2 FYNNEI come from the germline V gene. The CDR3 loop is CASPTGRYGYNEQFF. In nucleotides, the CDR3 is TGTGCCAGCCCCACGGGGAGATATGGGTACAATGAGCAGTTCTTC.

This clonotype was counted only a few times. The chain employs TRBV7-6 and TRBJ2-7, with TRBD1 matching over 7 bases. In germline, CDR1 is SGHVS, CDR2 FNYEAQ. This CDR3 comprises 16 residues. Germline trimming cut 1 base from V and 0 bases from J; bases unmatched to any gene: 6. CDR3 residues: CASSLVGGPSSYEQYF. DNA of the CDR3: TGTGCCAGCAGCTTAGTAGGGGGCCCGAGCTCCTACGAGCAGTACTTC.

The gene calls are TRBV6-6 and TRBJ2-7, with 12 bases lining up with TRBD1. CDR3 size: 17 residues. V lost 5 bases and J lost 1; bases outside the gene matches: 9. Germline loops: CDR1 MNHNY, CDR2 SVGAGI (reference sequence). CDR3 amino acids: CASSHWDRGQGSYEQYV. CDR3 bases: TGTGCCAGCAGTCACTGGGACAGGGGGCAAGGGTCCTACGAGCAGTACGTC.